This T cell receptor beta chain appears in the sequencing data of a study of beta chain features in type 1 diabetes. Overall study context: Examination spanned approximately 110 million sorted cells from all samples. The study's findings and limits: Any role of HLA type in TCRB rearrangement remained unresolved here. A moderate, significant TCRB CDR3 shortening appeared in type 1 diabetes across four CD4+ subsets. Comparison showed that naive, central memory and Treg TCRB repertoires appeared more similar among patients than among healthy donors.

In this sample, this clone turned up a few times. Its specificity is not known. Expressed TCRB transcripts were sequenced because the entire RNA isolate underwent reverse transcription. TCRdb keeps only in-frame clones here, not all; method: immunoSEQ multiplex PCR. Among 300,000 or so clones listed, about 14% were seen once. In total, each donor contributed a single heparinised blood draw that averaged approximately 120 mL. After removal of 8 bases from V and 0 bases from J, the junction contained 6 bases not matched to a gene. The germline V gene has CDR1 SNHLY and CDR2 FYNNEI. This CDR3 is 15 amino acids long.

The chain joins TRBV2 to TRBJ2-1; 8 positions agree with TRBD1. The sequenced sample was naive CD4+ T cells from blood. The sequence was collected from a woman between 18 and 29 years old with type 1 diabetes. The CDR3 loop reads CASLRQGSSYNEQFF. CDR3 bases: TGTGCCAGCCTACGACAGGGGAGCTCCTACAATGAGCAGTTCTTC.